Sequencing of this T cell receptor (beta chain) was carried out in a study of T cells after yellow fever vaccination. Findings of the study overall: The secondary response showed a weaker magnitude and a faster peak, day 5 versus 15. Primary-vaccination clones mostly resurfaced post-booster (just under 98% CD4, roughly 87% CD8).

This clonotype has more than one count but fewer than ten. Its antigen is unknown. 5'RACE template switching generated TCR cDNA, adding a universal primer site and UMIs. TCRdb fed the 5' RACE reads into MiXCR, producing one record per CDR3 protein. This table holds approximately 250,000 distinct CDR3 sequences, around 5.2% found once. The sample in question was CD4+ T cells sorted from PBMCs, obtained on the day of the yellow fever booster vaccination. The clonotype comes from a man aged 18 to 35 who received the YFV17D yellow fever vaccine.

CDR3 DNA sequence: TGCGCCAGCAGCTCCCGGACCCCGGCGGAGACCCAGTACTTC. Residues: CASSSRTPAETQYF. J is TRBJ2-5 and V is TRBV5-1; D gene unclear. Germline V lookup: CDR1 SGHRS, CDR2 YFSETQ. Trimming pared 3 bases from V and 5 bases from J, leaving 14 bases between. This CDR3 region has 14 residues.